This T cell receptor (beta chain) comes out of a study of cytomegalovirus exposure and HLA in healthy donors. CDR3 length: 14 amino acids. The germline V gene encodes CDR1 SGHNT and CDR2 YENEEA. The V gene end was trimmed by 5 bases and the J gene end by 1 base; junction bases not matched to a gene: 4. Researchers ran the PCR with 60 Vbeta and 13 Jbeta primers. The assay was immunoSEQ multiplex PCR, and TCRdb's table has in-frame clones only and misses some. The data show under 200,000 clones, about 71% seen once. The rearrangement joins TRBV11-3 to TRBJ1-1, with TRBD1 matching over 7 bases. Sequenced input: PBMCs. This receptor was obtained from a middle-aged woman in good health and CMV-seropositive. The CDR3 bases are TGTGCCAGCAGCGCACACAGGGGGAACACTGAAGCTTTCTTT. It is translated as CASSAHRGNTEAFF.